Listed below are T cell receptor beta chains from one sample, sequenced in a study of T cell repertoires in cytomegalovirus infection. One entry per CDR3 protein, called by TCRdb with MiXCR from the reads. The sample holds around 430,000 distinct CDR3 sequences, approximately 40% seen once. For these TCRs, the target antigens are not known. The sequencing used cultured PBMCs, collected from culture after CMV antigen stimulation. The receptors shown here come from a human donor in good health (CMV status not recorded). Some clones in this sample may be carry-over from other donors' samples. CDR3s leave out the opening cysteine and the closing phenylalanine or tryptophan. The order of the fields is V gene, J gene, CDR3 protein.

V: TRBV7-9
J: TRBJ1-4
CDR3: ASSQGLGENLF

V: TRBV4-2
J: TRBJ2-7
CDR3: ASSQVGVPSDEQY

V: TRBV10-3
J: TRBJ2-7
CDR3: AISRDSEYEQY

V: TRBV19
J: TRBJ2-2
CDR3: ASSPLGLENTGELF

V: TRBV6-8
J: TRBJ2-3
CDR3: ASSLGLAGIDTQY

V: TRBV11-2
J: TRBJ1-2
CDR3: ASSSLGTGGDGYT

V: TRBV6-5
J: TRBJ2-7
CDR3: ASSFQAAYEQY

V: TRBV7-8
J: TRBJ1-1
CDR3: ASSLVGGGGTNTEAF

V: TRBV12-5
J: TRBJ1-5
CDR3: ASGYGQTYNQPQH

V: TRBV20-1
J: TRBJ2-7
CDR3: SALLAGATYEQY

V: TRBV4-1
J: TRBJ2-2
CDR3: ASSQDWMTSGRAGELF